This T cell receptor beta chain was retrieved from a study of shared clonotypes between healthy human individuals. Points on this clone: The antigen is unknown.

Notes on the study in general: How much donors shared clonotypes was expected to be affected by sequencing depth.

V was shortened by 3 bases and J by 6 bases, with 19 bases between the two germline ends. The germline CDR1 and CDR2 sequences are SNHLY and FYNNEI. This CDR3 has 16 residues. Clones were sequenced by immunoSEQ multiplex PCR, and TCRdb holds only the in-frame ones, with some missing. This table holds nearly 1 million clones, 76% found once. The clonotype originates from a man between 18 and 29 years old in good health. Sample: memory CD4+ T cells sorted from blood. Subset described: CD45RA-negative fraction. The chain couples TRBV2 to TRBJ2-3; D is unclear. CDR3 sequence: CASSDVGLAEADTQYF. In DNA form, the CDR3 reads TGTGCCAGCAGTGATGTAGGCTTAGCAGAAGCTGATACGCAGTATTTT.